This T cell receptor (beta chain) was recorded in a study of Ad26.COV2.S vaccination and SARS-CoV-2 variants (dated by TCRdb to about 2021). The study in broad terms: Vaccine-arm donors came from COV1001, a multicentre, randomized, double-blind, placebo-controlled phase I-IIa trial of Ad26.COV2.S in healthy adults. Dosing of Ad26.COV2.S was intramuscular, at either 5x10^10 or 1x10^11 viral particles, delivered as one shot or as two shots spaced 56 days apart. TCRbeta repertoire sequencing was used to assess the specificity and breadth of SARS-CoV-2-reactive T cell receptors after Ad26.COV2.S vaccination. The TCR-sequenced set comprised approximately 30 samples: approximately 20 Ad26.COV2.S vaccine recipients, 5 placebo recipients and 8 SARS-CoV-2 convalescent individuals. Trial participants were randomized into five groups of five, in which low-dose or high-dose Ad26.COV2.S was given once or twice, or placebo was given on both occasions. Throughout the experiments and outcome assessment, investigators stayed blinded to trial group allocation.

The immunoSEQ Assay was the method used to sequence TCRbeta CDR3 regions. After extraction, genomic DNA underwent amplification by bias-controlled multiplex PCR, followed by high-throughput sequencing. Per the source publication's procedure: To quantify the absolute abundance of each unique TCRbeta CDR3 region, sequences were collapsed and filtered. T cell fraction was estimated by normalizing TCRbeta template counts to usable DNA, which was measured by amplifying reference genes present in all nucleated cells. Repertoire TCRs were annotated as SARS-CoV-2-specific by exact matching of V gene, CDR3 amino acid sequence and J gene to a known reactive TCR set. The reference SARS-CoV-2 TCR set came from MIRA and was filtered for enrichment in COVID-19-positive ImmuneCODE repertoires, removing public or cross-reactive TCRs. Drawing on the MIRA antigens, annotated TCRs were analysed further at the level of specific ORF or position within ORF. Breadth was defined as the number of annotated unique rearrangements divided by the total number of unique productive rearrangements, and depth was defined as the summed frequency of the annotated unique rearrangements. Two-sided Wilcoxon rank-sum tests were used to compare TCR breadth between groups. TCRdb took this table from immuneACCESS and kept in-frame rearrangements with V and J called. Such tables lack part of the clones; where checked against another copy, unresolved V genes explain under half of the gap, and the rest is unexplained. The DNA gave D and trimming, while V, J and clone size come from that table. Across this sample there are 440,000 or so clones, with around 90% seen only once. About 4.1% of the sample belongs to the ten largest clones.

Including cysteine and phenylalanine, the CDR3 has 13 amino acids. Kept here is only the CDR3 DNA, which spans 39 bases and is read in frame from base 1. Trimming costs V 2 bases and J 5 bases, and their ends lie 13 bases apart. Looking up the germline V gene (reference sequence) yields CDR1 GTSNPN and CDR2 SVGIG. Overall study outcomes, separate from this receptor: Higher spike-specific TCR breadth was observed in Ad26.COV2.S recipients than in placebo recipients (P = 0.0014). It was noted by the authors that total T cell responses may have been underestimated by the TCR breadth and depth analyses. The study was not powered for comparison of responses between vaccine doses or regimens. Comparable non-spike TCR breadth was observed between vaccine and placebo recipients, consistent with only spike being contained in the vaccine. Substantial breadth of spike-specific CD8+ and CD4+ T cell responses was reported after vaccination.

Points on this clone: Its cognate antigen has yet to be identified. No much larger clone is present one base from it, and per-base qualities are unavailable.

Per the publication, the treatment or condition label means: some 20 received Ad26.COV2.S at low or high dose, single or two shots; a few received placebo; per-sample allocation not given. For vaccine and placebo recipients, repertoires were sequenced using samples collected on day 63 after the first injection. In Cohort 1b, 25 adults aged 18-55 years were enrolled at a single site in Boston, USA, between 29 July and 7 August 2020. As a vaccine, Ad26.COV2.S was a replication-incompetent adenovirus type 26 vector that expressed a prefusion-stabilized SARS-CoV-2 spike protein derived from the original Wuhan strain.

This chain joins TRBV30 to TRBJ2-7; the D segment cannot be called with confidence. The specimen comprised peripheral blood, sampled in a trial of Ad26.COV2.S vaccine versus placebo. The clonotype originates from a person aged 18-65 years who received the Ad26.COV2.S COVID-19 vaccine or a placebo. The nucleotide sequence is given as TGTGCCTGGAGTCCATTCAGCACTAACGAGCAGTACTTC. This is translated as CAWSPFSTNEQYF.